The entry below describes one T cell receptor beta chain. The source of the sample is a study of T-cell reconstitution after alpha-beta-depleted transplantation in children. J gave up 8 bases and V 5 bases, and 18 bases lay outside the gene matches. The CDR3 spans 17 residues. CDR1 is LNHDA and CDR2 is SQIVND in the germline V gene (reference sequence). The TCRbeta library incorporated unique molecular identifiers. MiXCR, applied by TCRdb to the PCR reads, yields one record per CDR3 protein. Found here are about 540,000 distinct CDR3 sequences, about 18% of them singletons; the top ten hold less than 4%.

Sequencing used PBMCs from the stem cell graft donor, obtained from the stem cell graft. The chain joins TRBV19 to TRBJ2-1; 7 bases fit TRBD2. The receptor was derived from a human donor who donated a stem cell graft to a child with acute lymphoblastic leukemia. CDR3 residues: CASSVPLGGGRPYEQFF. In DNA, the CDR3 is TGTGCCAGTAGTGTCCCCCTAGGTGGCGGGAGACCCTATGAGCAGTTCTTC.